Given below is one T cell receptor beta chain in context. Original processing notes: For nucleated cells, counts were estimated from reference gene primer amplification. Some clones are missing from TCRdb's copy, which holds only in-frame ones; the method was immunoSEQ multiplex PCR. The D gene and trimming were derived from the DNA, and the V and J assignments and clone size from that table. The profile shows about 170,000 clones, approximately 92% of them singletons. This sample is drawn from a study of blood T cell repertoires in COVID-19. Study-wide context: Italy, Spain and the United States were the sources of the convalescent and acute COVID-19 samples. T cells, B-cell-depleted T cells, or PBMCs provided the cDNA or gDNA that served as material.

J was trimmed by 6 bases and V by 4 bases; bases with no gene match: 14. Germline CDR1 and CDR2: SEHNR and FQNEAQ (reference sequence). The CDR3 runs 16 residues. The chain employs TRBV7-9 and TRBJ2-7; 8 bases are shared with TRBD2. This clonotype originated in a woman aged 45-59 years with acute or convalescent COVID-19. The sample taken for sequencing was peripheral blood. Here the CDR3 reads CASSSWSGTRGPEQYF. The CDR3 coding sequence is TGTGCCAGCAGCTCCTGGTCCGGGACTAGGGGACCCGAGCAGTACTTC.